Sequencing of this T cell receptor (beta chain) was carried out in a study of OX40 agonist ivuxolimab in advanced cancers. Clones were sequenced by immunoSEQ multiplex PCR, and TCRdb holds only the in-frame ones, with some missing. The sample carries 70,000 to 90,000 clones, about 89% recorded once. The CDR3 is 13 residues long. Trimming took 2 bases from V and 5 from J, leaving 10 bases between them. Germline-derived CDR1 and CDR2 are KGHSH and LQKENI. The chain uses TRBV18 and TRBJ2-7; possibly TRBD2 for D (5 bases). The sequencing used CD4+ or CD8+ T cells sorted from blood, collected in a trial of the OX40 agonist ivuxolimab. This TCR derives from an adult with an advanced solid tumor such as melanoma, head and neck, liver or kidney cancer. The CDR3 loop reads CASSPIEADEQYF. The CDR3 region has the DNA TGTGCCAGCTCACCAATAGAAGCGGACGAGCAGTACTTC.